These T cell receptor beta chains were read from a single sample in a study of regulatory T cells in long-lasting Graves disease. TCRdb re-called the multiplex PCR reads through MiXCR, storing one row per CDR3 protein. The sample has a few hundred thousand distinct CDR3 sequences; 21% are singletons. The sequences come from peripheral blood mononuclear cells (PBMCs), collected when the disease was refractory, from a patient treated with antithyroid drugs. The receptors shown here come from a female donor with Graves disease. The conserved cysteine and the conserved F or W are not part of the CDR3 here. The D gene is left open where the match is weak.

v_call	d_call	j_call	cdr3_aa
TRBV20-1	-	TRBJ2-7	SAKPSYEQY
TRBV7-8	TRBD2	TRBJ2-7	ASSLPPGLAGSEGRIYEQY
TRBV30	TRBD1	TRBJ1-4	AWSGSTAAGGNEKLF
TRBV28	-	TRBJ2-7	ASTLGRGLSYEQY
TRBV12-3/TRBV12-4	-	TRBJ1-4	ASTLSTIGQGIAKLF
TRBV5-5	-	TRBJ1-1	ASSPLWNTEAF
TRBV28	-	TRBJ2-7	ASSLSQGSRYEQY
TRBV27	-	TRBJ1-6	ASRKTGVLGSPLH
TRBV7-9	TRBD1	TRBJ2-5	ASSHRDRNPRETQY
TRBV5-6	TRBD2	TRBJ2-7	ASSDERLADYEQY
TRBV20-1	TRBD1	TRBJ1-1	SAPDRGGTEAF
TRBV12-3/TRBV12-4	TRBD2	TRBJ2-3	ASSPGTSGVSTDTQY
TRBV12-5	TRBD1	TRBJ1-1	ASGLVSGGEAF
TRBV6-2/TRBV6-3	TRBD1	TRBJ2-2	ASSYLRGPGELF
TRBV2	-	TRBJ1-3	ASSPGTNSGNTIY
TRBV28	-	TRBJ2-1	ASSTRDFSSYNEQF
TRBV10-3	TRBD1	TRBJ1-5	AMGTGASGQPQH
TRBV28	TRBD1	TRBJ1-2	ASSDRVASARGYT
TRBV27	-	TRBJ2-3	ASSSLGVGTDTQY
TRBV7-2	-	TRBJ2-6	ASSETGSSGANVLT
TRBV28	-	TRBJ2-7	ASRSGQGWYEQY
TRBV20-1	-	TRBJ2-2	SVAPGRNTGELF
TRBV20-1	-	TRBJ2-7	SASVGEDYEQY
TRBV28	TRBD2	TRBJ2-1	ASSEGGRAREADEQF
TRBV20-1	TRBD1	TRBJ2-5	SATGTGLDMETQY
TRBV30	TRBD2	TRBJ2-2	AWSIGLAGGPSAGELF
TRBV29-1	TRBD2	TRBJ2-7	SVEGLASGSSGRDPYEQY
TRBV6-5	TRBD2	TRBJ2-7	ASSYERESYEQY
TRBV6-1	-	TRBJ2-7	ASTPPSYEQY
TRBV20-1	TRBD2	TRBJ2-5	SATGSQGTGGRRGETQY
TRBV6-2/TRBV6-3	TRBD1	TRBJ1-2	ASSYSTGNGYT
TRBV2	TRBD1	TRBJ2-7	ASSEALPLLTGIKQY
TRBV10-3	-	TRBJ2-2	AISGIWGRPGELF
TRBV18	TRBD1	TRBJ1-1	ASSPDRGNEAF
TRBV20-1	-	TRBJ2-7	SAPRTAKSSYEQY
TRBV12-3/TRBV12-4	TRBD2	TRBJ2-2	ASSLLAGGGELF
TRBV12-3/TRBV12-4	-	TRBJ1-1	ASSAQGMDTEAF
TRBV28	-	TRBJ1-2	ASRSSPGASGYT
TRBV20-1	-	TRBJ2-7	SARSPLLEEQY
TRBV6-1	TRBD1	TRBJ2-6	ASSVLDRAGANVLT
TRBV5-1	TRBD2	TRBJ2-5	ASSSGTAPWETQY
TRBV12-3/TRBV12-4	TRBD2	TRBJ2-2	ASSLNLAGAPGELF
TRBV5-5	-	TRBJ2-7	ASSLSGTSCEQY
TRBV28	-	TRBJ2-5	ASSSYRHPGQETQY
TRBV28	TRBD1	TRBJ1-5	ASSYGTEYSDQPQH
TRBV13	TRBD1	TRBJ2-7	ASSFGTVVYEQY
TRBV6-5	TRBD1	TRBJ2-5	ASSYPLIAGSDREAETQY
TRBV14	-	TRBJ1-2	ASSHGDYGYT
TRBV27	TRBD2	TRBJ2-7	ASSFGGRFAYEQY
TRBV12-3/TRBV12-4	-	TRBJ1-3	ASSQDSGNTIY
TRBV10-3	-	TRBJ1-2	AISEWGGTSSGYT
TRBV29-1	-	TRBJ2-7	SVQQGYEQY
TRBV20-1	-	TRBJ1-5	SARSGVGSNQPQH
TRBV6-1	-	TRBJ2-5	ASTVTGTETQY
TRBV6-1	TRBD1	TRBJ2-1	ASRSWGQYNEQF
TRBV20-1	TRBD2	TRBJ2-7	SARWRENPSS